This entry concerns a single T cell receptor beta chain. Antigen: not known. J lost 7 bases, V lost 0 bases, and 7 bases had no gene match. The CDR3 runs to 16 residues. CDR1 WNHNN and CDR2 SYGVQD come from the germline V gene (reference sequence). This sample was taken from a study of T cell responses to AZD1222 COVID-19 vaccine. The study's findings and limits: Repertoires were collected only later (after the peak T cell response had occurred). At 160-218 and 743-854, vaccine-associated CD4 TCRs were dominant, and they spanned spike.

Repertoires were generated with immunoSEQ multiplex PCR, while TCRdb's copy carries only in-frame clones and drops some. The sample records 250,000 to 300,000 clones, 94% being singletons. The sample consisted of peripheral blood, taken 28 days after the second AZD1222 dose. The sequence came from an adult who received the AZD1222 COVID-19 vaccine. The chain combines TRBV10-1 with TRBJ1-4; 8 nucleotides agree with TRBD1. This CDR3 is CASSESRGTGVEKLFF. The CDR3 DNA is TGCGCCAGCAGTGAGTCGAGGGGGACAGGAGTTGAAAAACTGTTTTTT.